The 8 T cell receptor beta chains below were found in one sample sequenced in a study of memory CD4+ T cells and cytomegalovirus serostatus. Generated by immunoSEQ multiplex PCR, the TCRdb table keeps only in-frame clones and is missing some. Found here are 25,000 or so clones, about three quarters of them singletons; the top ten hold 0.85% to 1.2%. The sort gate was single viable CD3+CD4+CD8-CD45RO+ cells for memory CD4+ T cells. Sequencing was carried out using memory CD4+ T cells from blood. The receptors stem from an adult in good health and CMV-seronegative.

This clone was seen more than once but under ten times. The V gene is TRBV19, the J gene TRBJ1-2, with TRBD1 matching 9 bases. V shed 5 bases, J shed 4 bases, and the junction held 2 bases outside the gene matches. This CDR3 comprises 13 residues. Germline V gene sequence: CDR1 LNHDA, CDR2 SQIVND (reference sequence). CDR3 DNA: TGTGCCAGTAGTGCACAGGGGGCCTATGGCTACACCTTC. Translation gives CASSAQGAYGYTF.

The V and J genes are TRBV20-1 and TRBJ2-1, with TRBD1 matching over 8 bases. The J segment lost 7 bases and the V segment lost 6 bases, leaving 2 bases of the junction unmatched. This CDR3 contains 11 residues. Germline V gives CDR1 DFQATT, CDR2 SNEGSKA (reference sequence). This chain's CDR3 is CSANRGNEQFF. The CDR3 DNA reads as TGCAGTGCAAACAGGGGGAATGAGCAGTTCTTC.

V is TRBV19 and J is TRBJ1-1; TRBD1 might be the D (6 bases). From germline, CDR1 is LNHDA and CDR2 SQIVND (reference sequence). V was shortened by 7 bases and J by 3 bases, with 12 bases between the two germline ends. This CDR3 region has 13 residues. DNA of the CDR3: TGTGCCAGTATGGGGCAGGGGCACACTGAAGCTTTCTTT. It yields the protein CASMGQGHTEAFF.

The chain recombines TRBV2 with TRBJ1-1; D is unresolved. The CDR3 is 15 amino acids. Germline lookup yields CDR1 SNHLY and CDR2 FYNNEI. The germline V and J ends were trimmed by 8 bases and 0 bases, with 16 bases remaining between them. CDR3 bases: TGTGCCAGCCAAGTTAGTGGAGATTTGAACACTGAAGCTTTCTTT. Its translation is CASQVSGDLNTEAFF.

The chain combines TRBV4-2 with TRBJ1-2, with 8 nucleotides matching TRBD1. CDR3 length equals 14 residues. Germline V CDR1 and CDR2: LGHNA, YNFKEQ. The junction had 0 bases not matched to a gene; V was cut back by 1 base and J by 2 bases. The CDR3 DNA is TGTGCCAGCAGCCAAGGGACAGGGAACTATGGCTACACCTTC. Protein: CASSQGTGNYGYTF.

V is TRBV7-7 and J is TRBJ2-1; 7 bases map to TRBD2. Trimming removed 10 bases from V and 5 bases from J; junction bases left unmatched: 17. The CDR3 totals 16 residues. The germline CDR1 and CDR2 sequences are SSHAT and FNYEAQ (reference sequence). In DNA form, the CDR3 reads TGTGCCATCTCCGAGTGGGTCGGGACTACAAACAATGAGCAGTTCTTC. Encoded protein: CAISEWVGTTNNEQFF.

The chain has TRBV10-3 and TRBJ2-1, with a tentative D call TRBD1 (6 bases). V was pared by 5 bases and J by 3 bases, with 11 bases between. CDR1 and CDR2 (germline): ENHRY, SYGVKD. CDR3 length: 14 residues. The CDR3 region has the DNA TGTGCCATCAGTTTAACAGGGTACTACAATGAGCAGTTCTTC. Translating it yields CAISLTGYYNEQFF.

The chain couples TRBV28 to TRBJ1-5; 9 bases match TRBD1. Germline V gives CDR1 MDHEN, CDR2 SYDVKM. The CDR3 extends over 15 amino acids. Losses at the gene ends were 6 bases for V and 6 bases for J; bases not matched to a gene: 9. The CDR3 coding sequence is TGTGCCAGCAGAACGGGACAGGGAAAGGGTCAGCCCCAGCATTTT. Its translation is CASRTGQGKGQPQHF.